The rows below give T cell receptor beta chains drawn from one sample of a study of PD-1 blockade in mismatch repair-deficient tumors. Some clones are missing from TCRdb's copy, which holds only in-frame ones; the method was immunoSEQ multiplex PCR. Of around 100,000 clones in the sample, about 83% were seen once. The input for sequencing was peripheral blood, taken approximately 60 weeks after starting pembrolizumab. The receptors stem from an adult with mismatch repair-deficient cancer. CDR3s include the opening cysteine and the closing phenylalanine or tryptophan. The order of the fields is J gene, V gene, CDR3 protein.

>TRBJ1-2|TRBV7-8
CASSLNRVGYTF
>TRBJ1-1|TRBV6-5
CASSYSILAGRAFF
>TRBJ1-1|TRBV27
CASSWGGGTEAFF
>TRBJ2-3|TRBV5-4
CASSRVLGNTDTQYF
>TRBJ1-1|TRBV27
CASLSQGGTEAFF
>TRBJ2-1|TRBV5-6
CASSLDVGLSYNEQFF
>TRBJ2-2|TRBV7-9
CASSPTRRLAGELFF
>TRBJ1-1|TRBV5-4
CASSTGQKNTEAFF
>TRBJ2-7|TRBV5-1
CASSLVSGEYYEQYF
>TRBJ2-5|TRBV18
CASSPGTQETQYF
>TRBJ1-1|TRBV7-8
CASSLVGQGGTEAFF
>TRBJ2-3|TRBV4-2
CASSQDSQVLSTDTQYF
>TRBJ2-7|TRBV6-1
CASSEERRHPEQYF
>TRBJ1-1|TRBV10-2
CASSNRVTEAFF
>TRBJ1-1|TRBV6-6
CASTGQGSTEAFF
>TRBJ1-4|TRBV5-1
CASSLYGGPGEKLFF
>TRBJ2-5|TRBV7-6
CASSLGPQETQYF
>TRBJ2-7|TRBV4-1
CASSLTLAGAYEQYF
>TRBJ2-5|TRBV29-1
CSVEDSGGQETQYF
>TRBJ2-1|TRBV6-6
CASSYPAGQDEQFF
>TRBJ2-2|TRBV29-1
CSAAPSGSGGELFF
>TRBJ1-1|TRBV29-1
CSVDAPWTGRENTEAFF
>TRBJ2-2|TRBV27
CASSRGPQPTGELFF
>TRBJ1-4|TRBV5-6
CASSPRGLAEKLFF
>TRBJ1-4|TRBV30
CAWRGRDSGNEKLFF
>TRBJ2-2|TRBV6-5
CASVDGMGFTGELFF
>TRBJ2-7|TRBV7-2
CASSLEGGAHEQYF
>TRBJ1-5|TRBV6-1
CASSEAYTGLNQPQHF
>TRBJ2-6|TRBV19
CASSPNSGANVLTF
>TRBJ2-5|TRBV10-3
CAISERPPGEETQYF
>TRBJ1-3|TRBV7-2
CASSLEYSGNTIYF
>TRBJ2-7|TRBV7-3
CASSLRSGTHYEQYF
>TRBJ2-7|TRBV7-9
CASRQGQGVDEQYF
>TRBJ1-5|TRBV19
CASSRETVSNQPQHF
>TRBJ2-7|TRBV6-1
CASSGPIGTFYEQYF
>TRBJ2-5|TRBV5-1
CASTSTGTPEETQYF
>TRBJ1-4|TRBV7-8
CASSLRSGTNEKLFF
>TRBJ2-5|TRBV27
CASSWGETQYF